A selection of T cell receptor beta chains follows, all from one sample in a study of cytomegalovirus exposure and HLA in healthy donors. Libraries were prepared by immunoSEQ multiplex PCR; TCRdb keeps only in-frame clonotypes and omits some of them. This table has some 93,000 clones, about four fifths appearing once. Sequencing was done on a sample of PBMCs. These receptor sequences come from a man aged 50 to 60 in good health and CMV-seronegative. Each CDR3 is given with its conserved first and last residue. A D gene is named only where the DNA matches it firmly. Not all rows give a size; the values are once, few, many and, for expanded clones, a class.

size	V	D	J	DNA	CDR3
.	TRBV4-2	TRBD2	TRBJ2-7	TGTGCCAGCAGCCAAATTGGTGGCGGGAGCCCCCACGAGCAGTACTTC	CASSQIGGGSPHEQYF
.	TRBV18	.	TRBJ2-7	TGTGCCAGCTCACTTGGACTGGGGATTGGCGAGCAGTACTTC	CASSLGLGIGEQYF
.	TRBV7-9	TRBD1	TRBJ2-7	TGTGCCAGCAGCTTGACAGGGGTTGAGCAGTACTTC	CASSLTGVEQYF
few	TRBV4-3	TRBD2	TRBJ2-1	TGCGCCAGCAGCCAAGAGGGACTAGCGGGATATCATGAGCAGTTCTTC	CASSQEGLAGYHEQFF
once	TRBV19	TRBD1	TRBJ1-2	TGTGCCAGTAGGGCCCGACAGGGGGACGACTATGGCTACACCTTC	CASRARQGDDYGYTF
.	TRBV19	.	TRBJ2-3	TGTGCCAGTAGTATGGGGCAGAGAGATACGCAGTATTTT	CASSMGQRDTQYF
.	TRBV4-2	TRBD2	TRBJ2-1	TGTGCCAGCAGCCAAGTTACGGGAGGGCCGCACAATGAGCAGTTCTTC	CASSQVTGGPHNEQFF
.	TRBV4-1	.	TRBJ1-5	TGCGCCAGCAGCCAGAGGGAGAATCAGCCCCAGCATTTT	CASSQRENQPQHF
.	TRBV9	TRBD2	TRBJ2-1	TGTGCCAGCAGCCCGAGGACTAGCGGGGCTTACAATGAGCAGTTCTTC	CASSPRTSGAYNEQFF
.	TRBV25-1	TRBD1	TRBJ2-7	TGTGCCAGCACCCAAGGGACAGGCAACGAGCAGTACTTC	CASTQGTGNEQYF
.	TRBV5-1	.	TRBJ2-7	TGCGCCAGCAGGCCCTTTATTGAACGGGGTGCCTACGAGCAGTACTTC	CASRPFIERGAYEQYF
.	TRBV4-2	.	TRBJ1-2	TGTGCCAGCAGCCCCATGGCTCGGGGAGACTATGGCTACACCTTC	CASSPMARGDYGYTF
.	TRBV5-1	TRBD1	TRBJ2-1	TGCGCCAGCAGCTTACCGGGACAGAACAATGAGCAGTTCTTC	CASSLPGQNNEQFF
.	TRBV7-9	.	TRBJ2-6	TGTGCCAGCAGCTTAGGTCAGGGTATTGGTGGGTCCAACGTCCTGACTTTC	CASSLGQGIGGSNVLTF
.	TRBV25-1	TRBD1	TRBJ1-1	TGTGCCAGCAGTGAATCCGGGACAGGGTTACACACTGAAGCTTTCTTT	CASSESGTGLHTEAFF
.	TRBV9	.	TRBJ2-2	TGTGCCAGCGGGAGCGTCTACACCGGGGAGCTGTTTTTT	CASGSVYTGELFF
once	TRBV5-4	TRBD1	TRBJ2-5	TGTGCCAGCAGCTCCCGAGACAGGGAGAGAGAGACCCAGTACTTC	CASSSRDRERETQYF
.	TRBV27	TRBD2	TRBJ2-2	TGTGCCAGCAGTTTAGAGGGACTAGTCGGGGAGCTGTTTTTT	CASSLEGLVGELFF
.	TRBV6-1	TRBD1	TRBJ2-2	TGTGCCAGCAGTGCATCGACAGGGACCGGGGAGCTGTTTTTT	CASSASTGTGELFF
.	TRBV7-9	TRBD2	TRBJ2-5	TGTGCCAGCAGCTCCGGACTAGCCAGGGAGACCCAGTACTTC	CASSSGLARETQYF
.	TRBV4-1	TRBD2	TRBJ2-3	TGCGCCAGCAGCCAAACTAGCGGGAGTTCCCTTACGGATACGCAGTATTTT	CASSQTSGSSLTDTQYF
.	TRBV7-9	.	TRBJ1-5	TGTGCCAGCAGCTTAGAAAGTAGACAGCCCCAGCATTTT	CASSLESRQPQHF
once	TRBV18	.	TRBJ1-2	TGTGCCAGCCGGGAGTTAAACTATGGCTACACCTTC	CASRELNYGYTF
.	TRBV30	TRBD1	TRBJ2-1	TGTGCCTGGGTAGACAGGGGGCTAACGCATGAGCAGTTCTTC	CAWVDRGLTHEQFF
.	TRBV28	TRBD2	TRBJ2-5	TGTGCCAGCTCACCAGCAACAATTCGGGAGGGGGAGACCCAGTACTTC	CASSPATIREGETQYF
.	TRBV2	TRBD1	TRBJ1-5	TGTGCCAGCACCTCGGACAGGGATCAGCCCCAGCATTTT	CASTSDRDQPQHF
.	TRBV28	.	TRBJ1-5	TGTGCCAGCAGTTCGCGGGAAAATCAGCCCCAGCATTTT	CASSSRENQPQHF
.	TRBV7-2	TRBD2	TRBJ2-7	TGTGCCAGCAGCAAGGGTACTAGCGGGAGACGCCTTGGTAGCGAGCAGTACTTC	CASSKGTSGRRLGSEQYF
once	TRBV19	TRBD2	TRBJ2-1	TGTGCCAGTAAAAGGGGAGGGCCTGGACCCTACAATGAGCAGTTCTTC	CASKRGGPGPYNEQFF
.	TRBV2	.	TRBJ2-1	TGTGCCAGCAGTGAACAGGCCGGCCTCAGTTACAATGAGCAGTTCTTC	CASSEQAGLSYNEQFF
.	TRBV6-5	TRBD1	TRBJ1-1	TGTGCCAGCACTCAGGGGGCATCTGAAGCTTTCTTT	CASTQGASEAFF
.	TRBV5-1	.	TRBJ1-1	TGCGCCAGCAGCTCCTCGGTGGAGGGCACTGAAGCTTTCTTT	CASSSSVEGTEAFF
.	TRBV9	.	TRBJ2-7	TGTGCCAGCAGCGTAGCGACAGCGAGCTACGAGCAGTACTTC	CASSVATASYEQYF